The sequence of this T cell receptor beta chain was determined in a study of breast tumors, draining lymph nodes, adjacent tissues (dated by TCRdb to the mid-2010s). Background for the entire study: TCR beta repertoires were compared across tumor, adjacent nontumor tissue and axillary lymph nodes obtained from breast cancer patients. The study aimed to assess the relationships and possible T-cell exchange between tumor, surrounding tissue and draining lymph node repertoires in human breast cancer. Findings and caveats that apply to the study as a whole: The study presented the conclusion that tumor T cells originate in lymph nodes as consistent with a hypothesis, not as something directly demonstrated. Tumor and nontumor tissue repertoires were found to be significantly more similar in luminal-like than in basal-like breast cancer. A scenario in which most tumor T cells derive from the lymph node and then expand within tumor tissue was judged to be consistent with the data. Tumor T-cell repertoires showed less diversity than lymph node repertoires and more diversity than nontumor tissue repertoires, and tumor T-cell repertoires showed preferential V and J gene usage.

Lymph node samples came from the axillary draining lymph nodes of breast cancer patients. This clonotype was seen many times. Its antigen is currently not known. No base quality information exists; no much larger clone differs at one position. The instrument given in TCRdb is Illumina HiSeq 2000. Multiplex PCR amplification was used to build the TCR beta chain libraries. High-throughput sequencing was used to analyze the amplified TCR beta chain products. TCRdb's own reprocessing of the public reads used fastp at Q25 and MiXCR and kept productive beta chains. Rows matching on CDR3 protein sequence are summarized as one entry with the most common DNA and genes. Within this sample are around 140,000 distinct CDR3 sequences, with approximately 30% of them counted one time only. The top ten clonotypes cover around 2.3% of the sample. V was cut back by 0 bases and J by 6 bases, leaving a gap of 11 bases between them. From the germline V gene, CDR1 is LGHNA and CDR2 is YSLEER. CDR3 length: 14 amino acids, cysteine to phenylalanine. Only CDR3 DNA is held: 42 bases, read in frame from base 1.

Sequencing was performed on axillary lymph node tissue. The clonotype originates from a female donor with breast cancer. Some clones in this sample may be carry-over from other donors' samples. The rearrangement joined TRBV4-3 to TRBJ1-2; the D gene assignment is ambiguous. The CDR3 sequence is CASSQDRNGDGYTF. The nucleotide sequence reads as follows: TGCGCCAGCAGCCAAGATAGGAATGGAGATGGCTACACCTTC.